Detailed here is one TCR beta chain. Its antigen has not been determined. Nothing much larger sits one base from this clone, and base qualities are not available. These data originate in a study of blood T cell repertoires in COVID-19 (TCRdb year 2020). Regarding the research as a whole: Samples covering the acute and convalescent phases of COVID-19 were provided by collaborators in the United States, Italy and Spain. The prospective study material was composed of cDNA or gDNA derived from T cells, B-cell-depleted T cells, or PBMCs. Subjects who had been exposed to COVID-19, were actively infected with it, or had recovered from it provided the deeply sampled blood TCRbeta repertoires that made up the dataset. The repertoires were made available in a free public database intended to serve as a resource for research on the immune response to SARS-CoV-2. Samples came from the ongoing ImmuneRACE study (first 160 participants) plus 1,254 subjects from 6 global collaborators. The sample metadata nearly always contained a de-identified subject ID, COVID-19 status, age in years and sex. Where HLA class I and class II types were available, the types were taken from metadata supplied by the sample provider, not from assay-based typing.

TCRbeta CDR3 regions were amplified from genomic DNA by means of the immunoSEQ Assay, a bias-controlled multiplex PCR. Concerning the study's data processing: Nucleated cell counts per sample were estimated from amplification of reference gene primers within the assay. To quantify the absolute abundance of each unique TCRbeta CDR3 rearrangement, sequence reads were collapsed and filtered. For each sample, productive Simpson clonality was calculated as the square root of Simpson's diversity index over productive rearrangements. TCRdb took this table from immuneACCESS and kept in-frame rearrangements with V and J called. Such tables lack part of the clones; where checked against another copy, unresolved V genes explain under half of the gap, and the rest is unexplained. The V and J calls and clone size were taken over from that table, and D and trimming were inferred from the DNA. This sample has about 300,000 clones in its table, and roughly 91% of those were observed once. The ten largest clones represent approximately 4.2% of the sample.

The investigation overall reported the following: Clinical and demographic metadata were provided uncurated, with the amount varying by source and participant.

V is pared back by 2 bases and J by 7 bases, with 12 bases lying between the germline termini. CDR3 length: 15 amino acids, cysteine to phenylalanine. Kept here is only the CDR3 DNA, which spans 45 bases and is read in frame from base 1. CDR1 and CDR2 are read off the germline V gene as MNHEY and SVGAGI. Whole blood was collected in K2EDTA tubes by collaborating institutions according to the institutions' own protocols. For TCRbeta analysis, collaborators shipped samples as frozen whole blood, isolated PBMCs, or DNA extracted from either of those sample types. The clonotype was recovered from a man aged 35 to 55 with acute or convalescent COVID-19. The chain is assembled from TRBV6-5 and TRBJ1-6; confidence is insufficient to name the D gene. The sample comprised peripheral blood. The CDR3 protein sequence reads: CASSYMGFMNSPLHF. The nucleotides are TGTGCCAGCAGTTACATGGGCTTCATGAATTCACCCCTCCACTTT.